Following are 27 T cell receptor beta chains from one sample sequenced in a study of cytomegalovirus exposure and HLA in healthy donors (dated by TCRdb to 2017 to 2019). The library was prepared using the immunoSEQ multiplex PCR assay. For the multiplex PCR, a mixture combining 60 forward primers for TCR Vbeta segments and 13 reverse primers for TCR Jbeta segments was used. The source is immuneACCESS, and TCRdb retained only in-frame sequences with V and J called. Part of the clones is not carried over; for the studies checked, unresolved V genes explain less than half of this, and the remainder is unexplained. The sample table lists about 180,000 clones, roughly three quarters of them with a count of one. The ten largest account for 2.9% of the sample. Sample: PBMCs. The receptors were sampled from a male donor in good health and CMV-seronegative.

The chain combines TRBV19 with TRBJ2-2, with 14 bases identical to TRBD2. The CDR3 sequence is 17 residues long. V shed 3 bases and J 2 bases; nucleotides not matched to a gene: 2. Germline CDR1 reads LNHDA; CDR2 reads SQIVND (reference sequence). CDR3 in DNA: TGTGCCAGTAGTATGGGACTAGCGGGGGTTAACACCGGGGAGCTGTTTTTT. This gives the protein CASSMGLAGVNTGELFF.

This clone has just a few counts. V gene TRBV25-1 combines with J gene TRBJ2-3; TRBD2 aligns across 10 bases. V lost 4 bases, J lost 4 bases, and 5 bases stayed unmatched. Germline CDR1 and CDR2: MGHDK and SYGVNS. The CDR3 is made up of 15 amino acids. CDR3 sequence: CASSGLAGAADTQYF. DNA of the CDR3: TGTGCCAGCAGTGGGCTAGCGGGGGCGGCAGATACGCAGTATTTT.

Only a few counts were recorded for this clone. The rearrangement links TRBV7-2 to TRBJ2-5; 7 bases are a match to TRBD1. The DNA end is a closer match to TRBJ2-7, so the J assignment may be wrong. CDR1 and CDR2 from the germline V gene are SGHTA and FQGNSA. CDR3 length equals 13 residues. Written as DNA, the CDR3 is TGTGCCAGCAGCTGGACAGGCTCCTACGAGCAGTACTTC. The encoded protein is CASSWTGSYEQYF.

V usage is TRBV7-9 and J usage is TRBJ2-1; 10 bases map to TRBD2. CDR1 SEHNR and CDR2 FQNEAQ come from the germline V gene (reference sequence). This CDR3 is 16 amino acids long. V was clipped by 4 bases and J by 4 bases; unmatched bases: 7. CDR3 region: CASSSKTSGLYNEQFF. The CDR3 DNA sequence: TGTGCCAGCAGCTCGAAGACTAGCGGGCTGTACAATGAGCAGTTCTTC.

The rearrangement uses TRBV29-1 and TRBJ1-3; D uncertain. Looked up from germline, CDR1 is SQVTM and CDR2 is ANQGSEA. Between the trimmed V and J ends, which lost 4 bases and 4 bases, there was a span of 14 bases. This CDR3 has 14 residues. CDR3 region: CSVVSRSAGNTIYF. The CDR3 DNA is TGCAGCGTTGTATCCAGGTCTGCAGGAAACACCATATATTTT.

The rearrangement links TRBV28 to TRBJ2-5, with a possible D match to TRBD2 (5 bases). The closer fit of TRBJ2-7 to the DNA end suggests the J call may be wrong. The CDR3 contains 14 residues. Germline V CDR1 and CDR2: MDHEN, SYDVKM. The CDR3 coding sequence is TGTGCCAGCAACACATGGGAGAGCTCCTACGAGCAGTACTTC. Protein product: CASNTWESSYEQYF.

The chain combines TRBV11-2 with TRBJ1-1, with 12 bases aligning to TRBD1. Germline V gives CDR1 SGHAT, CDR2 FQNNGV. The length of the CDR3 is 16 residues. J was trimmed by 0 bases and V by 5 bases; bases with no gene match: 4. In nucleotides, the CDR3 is TGTGCCAGCAGCCCGGGGACAGGGGGCATGAACACTGAAGCTTTCTTT. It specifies CASSPGTGGMNTEAFF.

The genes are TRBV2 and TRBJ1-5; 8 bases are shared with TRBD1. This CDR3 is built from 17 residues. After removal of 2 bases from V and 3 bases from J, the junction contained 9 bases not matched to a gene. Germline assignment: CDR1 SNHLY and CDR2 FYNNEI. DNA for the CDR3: TGTGCCAGCAGTGAATATCGGTGGACAGGGAACAATCAGCCCCAGCATTTT. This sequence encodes CASSEYRWTGNNQPQHF.

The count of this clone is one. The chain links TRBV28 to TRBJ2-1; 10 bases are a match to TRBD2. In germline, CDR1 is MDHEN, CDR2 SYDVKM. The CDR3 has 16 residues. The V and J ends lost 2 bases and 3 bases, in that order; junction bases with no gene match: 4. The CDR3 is CASSLGASGGYNEQFF. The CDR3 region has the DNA TGTGCCAGCAGTTTAGGTGCTAGCGGGGGCTACAATGAGCAGTTCTTC.

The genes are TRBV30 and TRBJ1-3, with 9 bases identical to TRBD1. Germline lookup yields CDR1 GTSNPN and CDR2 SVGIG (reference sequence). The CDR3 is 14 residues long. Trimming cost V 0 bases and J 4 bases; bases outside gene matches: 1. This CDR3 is CAWSVGTGGNTIYF. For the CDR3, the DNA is TGTGCCTGGAGTGTAGGGACAGGGGGAAACACCATATATTTT.

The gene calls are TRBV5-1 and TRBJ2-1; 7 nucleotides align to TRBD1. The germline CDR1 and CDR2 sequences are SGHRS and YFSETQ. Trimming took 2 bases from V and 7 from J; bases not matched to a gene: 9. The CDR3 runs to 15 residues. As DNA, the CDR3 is TGCGCCAGCAGCTTTACAGGGGCCGCTCTGAATGAGCAGTTCTTC. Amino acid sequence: CASSFTGAALNEQFF.

CDR3 loop: CASSQGVERGNQPQHF. CDR3 coding DNA: TGTGCCAGCAGCCAGGGCGTAGAGAGGGGCAATCAGCCCCAGCATTTT. The chain combines TRBV4-2 with TRBJ1-5, with D uncertain. The CDR3 covers 16 residues. Germline loops: CDR1 LGHNA, CDR2 YNFKEQ. The V and J ends lost 3 bases and 2 bases respectively, with 14 bases between them.

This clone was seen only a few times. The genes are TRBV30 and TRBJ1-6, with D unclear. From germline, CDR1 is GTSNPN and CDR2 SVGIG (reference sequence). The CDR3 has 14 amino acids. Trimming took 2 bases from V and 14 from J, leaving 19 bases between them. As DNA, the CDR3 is TGTGCCTGGAGTCCTCCAGACTGGGTTGTAGCCCTCCACTTT. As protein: CAWSPPDWVVALHF. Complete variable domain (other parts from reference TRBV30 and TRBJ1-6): SQTIHQWPATLVQPVGSPLSLECTVEGTSNPNLYWYRQAAGRGLQLLFYSVGIGQISSEVPQNLSASRPQDRQFILSSKKLLLSDSGFYLCAWSPPDWVVALHFGNGTRLTVT.

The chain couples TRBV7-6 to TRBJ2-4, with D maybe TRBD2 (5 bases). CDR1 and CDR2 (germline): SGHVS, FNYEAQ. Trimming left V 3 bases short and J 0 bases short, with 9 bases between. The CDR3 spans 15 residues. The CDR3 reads CASSLGGLAKNIQYF. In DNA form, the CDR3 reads TGTGCCAGCAGCTTGGGTGGACTAGCCAAAAACATTCAGTACTTC.

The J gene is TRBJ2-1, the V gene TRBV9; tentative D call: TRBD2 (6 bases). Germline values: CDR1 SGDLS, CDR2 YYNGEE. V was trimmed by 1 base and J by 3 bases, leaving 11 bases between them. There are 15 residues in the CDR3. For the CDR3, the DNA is TGTGCCAGCAGCGTACGCGGAGGGGACTACAATGAGCAGTTCTTC. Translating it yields CASSVRGGDYNEQFF.

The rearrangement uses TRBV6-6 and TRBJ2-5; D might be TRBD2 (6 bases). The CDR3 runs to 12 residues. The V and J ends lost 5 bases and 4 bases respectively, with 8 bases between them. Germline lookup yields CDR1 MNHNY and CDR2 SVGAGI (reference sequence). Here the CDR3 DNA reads TGTGCCAGCAGTAAGGAGGGAGAGACCCAGTACTTC. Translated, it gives CASSKEGETQYF.

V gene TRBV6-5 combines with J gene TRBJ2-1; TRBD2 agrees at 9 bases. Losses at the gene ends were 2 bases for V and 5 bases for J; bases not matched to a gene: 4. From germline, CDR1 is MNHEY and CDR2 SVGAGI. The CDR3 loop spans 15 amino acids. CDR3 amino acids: CASSYLLAGHNEQFF. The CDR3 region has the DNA TGTGCCAGCAGTTACCTCCTAGCGGGACACAATGAGCAGTTCTTC.

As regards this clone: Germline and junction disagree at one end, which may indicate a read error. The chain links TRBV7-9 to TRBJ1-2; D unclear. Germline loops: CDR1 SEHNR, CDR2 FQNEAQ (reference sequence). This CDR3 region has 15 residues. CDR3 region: CSSSHLERGLGGYTF. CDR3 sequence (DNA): TGTTCCAGCAGCCACTTGGAACGGGGTCTGGGTGGCTACACCTTC.

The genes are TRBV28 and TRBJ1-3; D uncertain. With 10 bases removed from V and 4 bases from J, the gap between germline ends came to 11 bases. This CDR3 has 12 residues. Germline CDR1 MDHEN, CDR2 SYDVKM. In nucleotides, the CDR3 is TGTGCCACTGGACTTAACGGAAACACCATATATTTT. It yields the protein CATGLNGNTIYF.

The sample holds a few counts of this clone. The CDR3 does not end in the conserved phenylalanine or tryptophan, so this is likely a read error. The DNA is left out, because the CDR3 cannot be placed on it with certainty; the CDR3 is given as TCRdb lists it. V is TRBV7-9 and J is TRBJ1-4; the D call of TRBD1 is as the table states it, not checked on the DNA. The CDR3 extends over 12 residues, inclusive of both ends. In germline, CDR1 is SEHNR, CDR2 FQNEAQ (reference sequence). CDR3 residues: CASSGGQGVLLL.

The CDR3 DNA sequence: TGTGCCAGCAGCCCCGATGGAGGTCAGCCCCAGCATTTT. Protein sequence: CASSPDGGQPQHF. J is TRBJ1-5 and V is TRBV2; the D is unclear. The CDR3 sequence is 13 residues long. Germline-derived CDR1 and CDR2 are SNHLY and FYNNEI. V was trimmed by 6 bases and J by 6 bases, leaving 12 bases between them.

In DNA form, the CDR3 reads TGTGCCAGCAGCTTAAGAGGGGGCCCCCCAGATACGCAGTATTTT. It is translated as CASSLRGGPPDTQYF. The chain carries TRBV7-2 and TRBJ2-3; 7 bases map to TRBD1. The CDR3 runs 15 residues. The germline V gene encodes CDR1 SGHTA and CDR2 FQGNSA. V gave up 2 bases and J gave up 4 bases; unmatched junction bases: 6.

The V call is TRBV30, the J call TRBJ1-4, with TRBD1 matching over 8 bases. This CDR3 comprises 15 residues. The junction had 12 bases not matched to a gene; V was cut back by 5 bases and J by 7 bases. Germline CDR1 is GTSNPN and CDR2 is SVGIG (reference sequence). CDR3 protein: CAWGGQGRTGEKLFF. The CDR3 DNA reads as TGTGCCTGGGGCGGACAGGGACGCACTGGTGAAAAACTGTTTTTT. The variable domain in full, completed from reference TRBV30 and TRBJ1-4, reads SQTIHQWPATLVQPVGSPLSLECTVEGTSNPNLYWYRQAAGRGLQLLFYSVGIGQISSEVPQNLSASRPQDRQFILSSKKLLLSDSGFYLCAWGGQGRTGEKLFFGSGTQLSVL.

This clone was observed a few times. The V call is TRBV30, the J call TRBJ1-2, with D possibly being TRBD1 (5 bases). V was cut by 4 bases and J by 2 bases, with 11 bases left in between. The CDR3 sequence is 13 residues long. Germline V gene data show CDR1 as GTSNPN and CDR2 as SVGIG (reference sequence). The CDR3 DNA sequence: TGTGCCTGGATCCCGACAGCAAACTATGGCTACACCTTC. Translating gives CAWIPTANYGYTF.

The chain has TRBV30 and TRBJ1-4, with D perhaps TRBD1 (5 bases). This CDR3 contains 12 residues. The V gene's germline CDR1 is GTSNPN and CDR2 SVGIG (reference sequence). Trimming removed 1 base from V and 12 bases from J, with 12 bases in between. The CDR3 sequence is CAWSAGGGQLFF. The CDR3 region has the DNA TGTGCCTGGAGTGCGGGGGGAGGGCAACTGTTTTTT.

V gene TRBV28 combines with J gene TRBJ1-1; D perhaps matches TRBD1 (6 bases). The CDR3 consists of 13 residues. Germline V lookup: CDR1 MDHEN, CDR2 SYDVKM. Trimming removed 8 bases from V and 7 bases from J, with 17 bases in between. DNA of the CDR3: TGTGCCAGCTCCCAGTTTATCAGGGGTGAAGCTTTCTTT. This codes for CASSQFIRGEAFF.

Here the CDR3 reads CASSLPGQGDEQYF. In DNA form, the CDR3 reads TGTGCCAGCAGCCTCCCGGGACAGGGAGACGAGCAGTACTTC. The J gene is TRBJ2-7, the V gene TRBV28; 9 bases are shared with TRBD1. The CDR3 sequence is 14 residues long. After removal of 6 bases from V and 5 bases from J, the junction contained 8 bases not matched to a gene. The germline CDR1 and CDR2 sequences are MDHEN and SYDVKM. The full variable domain, rest sourced from reference TRBV28 and TRBJ2-7, is DVKVTQSSRYLVKRTGEKVFLECVQDMDHENMFWYRQDPGLGLRLIYFSYDVKMKEKGDIPEGYSVSREKKERFSLILESASTNQTSMYLCASSLPGQGDEQYFGPGTRLTVT.